This T cell receptor (beta chain) originates from a study of Ad26.COV2.S vaccination and SARS-CoV-2 variants. Germline loops: CDR1 KGHSH, CDR2 LQKENI. Trimming took 2 bases from V and 0 from J, leaving 8 bases between them. The CDR3 spans 14 residues. Treatment specified: approximately 18 received Ad26.COV2.S at low or high dose, single or two shots; a few received placebo; per-sample allocation not given. Day 63 after the first vaccine or placebo injection was the time point for sampling. This clone was seen more than once but under ten times. TCRdb's copy holds only in-frame clones and misses some; the assay was immunoSEQ multiplex PCR. The table includes about 680,000 clones, around 90% detected once.

The V and J genes are TRBV18 and TRBJ2-7; no clear D gene. This receptor was obtained from a person aged 18-65 years who received the Ad26.COV2.S COVID-19 vaccine or a placebo. The material sequenced was peripheral blood, taken in a trial of Ad26.COV2.S vaccine versus placebo. The CDR3 region is CASSPGLSSYEQYF. CDR3 DNA sequence: TGTGCCAGCTCACCAGGGCTGAGCTCCTACGAGCAGTACTTC.